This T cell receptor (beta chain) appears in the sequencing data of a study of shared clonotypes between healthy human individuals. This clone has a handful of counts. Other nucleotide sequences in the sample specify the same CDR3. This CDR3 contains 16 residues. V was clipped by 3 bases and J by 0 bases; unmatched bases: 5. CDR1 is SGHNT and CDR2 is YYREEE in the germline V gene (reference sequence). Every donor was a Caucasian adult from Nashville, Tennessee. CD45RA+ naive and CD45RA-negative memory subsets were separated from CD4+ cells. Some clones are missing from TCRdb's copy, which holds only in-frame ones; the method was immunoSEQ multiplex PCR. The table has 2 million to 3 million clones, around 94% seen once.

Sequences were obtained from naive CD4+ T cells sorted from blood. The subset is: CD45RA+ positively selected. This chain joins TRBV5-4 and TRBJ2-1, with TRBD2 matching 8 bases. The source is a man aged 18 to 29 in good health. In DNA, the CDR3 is TGTGCCAGCAGCTCAACTAGCGGAAGCTCCTACAATGAGCAGTTCTTC. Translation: CASSSTSGSSYNEQFF.